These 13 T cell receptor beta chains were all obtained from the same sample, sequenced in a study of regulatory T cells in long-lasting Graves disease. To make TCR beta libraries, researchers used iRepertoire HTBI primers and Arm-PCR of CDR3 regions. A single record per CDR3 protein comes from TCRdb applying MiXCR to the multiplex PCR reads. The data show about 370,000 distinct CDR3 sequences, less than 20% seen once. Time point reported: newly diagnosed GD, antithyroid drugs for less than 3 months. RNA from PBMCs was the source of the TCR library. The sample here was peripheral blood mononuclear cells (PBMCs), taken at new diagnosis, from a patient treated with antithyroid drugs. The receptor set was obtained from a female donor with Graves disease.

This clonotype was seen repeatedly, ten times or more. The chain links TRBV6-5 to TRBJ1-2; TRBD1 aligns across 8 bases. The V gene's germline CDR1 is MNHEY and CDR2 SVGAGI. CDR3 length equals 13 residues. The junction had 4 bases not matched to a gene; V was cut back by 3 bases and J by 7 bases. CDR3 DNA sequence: TGTGCCAGCAGTTATCAGGGGGCGTCTGGCTACACCTTC. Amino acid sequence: CASSYQGASGYTF.

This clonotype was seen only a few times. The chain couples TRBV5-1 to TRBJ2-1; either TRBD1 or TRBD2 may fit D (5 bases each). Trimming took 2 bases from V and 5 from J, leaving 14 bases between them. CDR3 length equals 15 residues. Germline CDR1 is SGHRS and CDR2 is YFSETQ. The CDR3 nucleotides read TGCGCCAGCAGCTTTTCAGGGACCACGGACAATGAGCAGTTCTTC. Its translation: CASSFSGTTDNEQFF.

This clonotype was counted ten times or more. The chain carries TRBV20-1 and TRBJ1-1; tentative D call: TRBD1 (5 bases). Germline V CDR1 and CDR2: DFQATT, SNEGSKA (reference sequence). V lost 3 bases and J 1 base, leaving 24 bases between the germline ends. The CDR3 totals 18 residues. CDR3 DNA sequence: TGCAGTGCTAGGAACCTAGGTGGGGCAGTGGGGAGGAACACTGAAGCTTTCTTT. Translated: CSARNLGGAVGRNTEAFF.

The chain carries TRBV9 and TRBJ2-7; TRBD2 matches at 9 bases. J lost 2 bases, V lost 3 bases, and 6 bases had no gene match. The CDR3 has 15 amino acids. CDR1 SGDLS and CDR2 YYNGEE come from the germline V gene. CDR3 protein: CASSAGLAETYEQYF. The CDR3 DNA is TGTGCCAGCAGCGCGGGACTAGCAGAAACCTACGAGCAGTACTTC.

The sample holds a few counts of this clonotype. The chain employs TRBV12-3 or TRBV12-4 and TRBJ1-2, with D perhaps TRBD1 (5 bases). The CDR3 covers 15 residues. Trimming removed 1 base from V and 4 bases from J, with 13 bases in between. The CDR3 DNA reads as TGTGCCAGCAGTTTAGTACGGGGCTTGGCCTATGGCTACACCTTC. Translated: CASSLVRGLAYGYTF.

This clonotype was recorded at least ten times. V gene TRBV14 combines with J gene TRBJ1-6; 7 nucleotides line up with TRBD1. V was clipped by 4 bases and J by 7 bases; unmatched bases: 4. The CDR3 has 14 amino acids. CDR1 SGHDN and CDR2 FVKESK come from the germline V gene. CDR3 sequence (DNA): TGTGCCAGCAGCCGACAGGGAGTGAATTCACCCCTCCACTTT. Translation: CASSRQGVNSPLHF.

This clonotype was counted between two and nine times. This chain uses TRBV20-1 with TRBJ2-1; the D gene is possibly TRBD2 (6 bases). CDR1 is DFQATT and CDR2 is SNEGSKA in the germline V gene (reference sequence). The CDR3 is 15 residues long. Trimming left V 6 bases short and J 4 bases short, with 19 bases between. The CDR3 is CSAPSGGTFYNEQFF. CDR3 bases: TGCAGTGCCCCCTCGGGTGGGACTTTTTACAATGAGCAGTTCTTC.

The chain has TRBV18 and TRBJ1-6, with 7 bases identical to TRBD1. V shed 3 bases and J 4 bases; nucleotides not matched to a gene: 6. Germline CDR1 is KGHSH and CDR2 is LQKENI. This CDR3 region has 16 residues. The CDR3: CASSPTTGAYNSPLHF. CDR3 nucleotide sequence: TGTGCCAGCTCACCCACCACAGGGGCGTATAATTCACCCCTCCACTTT.

CDR3 region: CASSQVPGDTEAFF. The CDR3 coding sequence is TGCGCCAGCAGCCAAGTTCCGGGGGACACTGAAGCTTTCTTT. This chain joins TRBV4-1 and TRBJ1-1, with a weak D call TRBD1 (5 bases). Deletions cut 1 base from V and 3 bases from J, with 9 bases between. This CDR3 has 14 amino acids. Germline CDR1 MGHRA, CDR2 YSYEKL.

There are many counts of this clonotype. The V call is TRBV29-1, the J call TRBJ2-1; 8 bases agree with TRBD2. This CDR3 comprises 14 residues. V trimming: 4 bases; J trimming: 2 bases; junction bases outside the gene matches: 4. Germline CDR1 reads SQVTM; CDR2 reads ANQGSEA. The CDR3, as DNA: TGCAGCGTTGCTAGGCGGGAGGCCTACAATGAGCAGTTCTTC. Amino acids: CSVARREAYNEQFF.

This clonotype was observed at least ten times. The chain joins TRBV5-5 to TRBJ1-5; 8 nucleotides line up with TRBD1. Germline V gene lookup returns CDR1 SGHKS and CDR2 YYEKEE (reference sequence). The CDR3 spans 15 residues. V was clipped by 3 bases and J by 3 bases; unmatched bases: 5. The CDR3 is CASSSGQVLNQPQHF. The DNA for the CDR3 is TGTGCCAGCAGCTCGGGACAGGTGCTCAATCAGCCCCAGCATTTT.

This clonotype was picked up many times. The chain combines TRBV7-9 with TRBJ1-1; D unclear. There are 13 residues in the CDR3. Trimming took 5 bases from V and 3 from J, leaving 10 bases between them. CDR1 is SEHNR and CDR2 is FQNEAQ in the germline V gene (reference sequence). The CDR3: CASSGREDTEAFF. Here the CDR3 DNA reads TGTGCCAGCAGCGGCCGGGAAGACACTGAAGCTTTCTTT.

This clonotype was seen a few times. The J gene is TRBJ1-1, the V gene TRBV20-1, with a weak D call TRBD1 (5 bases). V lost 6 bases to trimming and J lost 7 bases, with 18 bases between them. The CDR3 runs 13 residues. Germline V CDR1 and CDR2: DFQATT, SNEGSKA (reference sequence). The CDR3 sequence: CSAWPRTPNEAFF. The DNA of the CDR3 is TGCAGTGCCTGGCCTCGGACACCTAATGAAGCTTTCTTT.